The sequence of this T cell receptor (beta chain) was determined in a study of control samples from healthy donors and cancer patients. Deletions cut 5 bases from V and 2 bases from J, with 6 bases between. The CDR3 is 12 amino acids. Sequenced by immunoSEQ multiplex PCR; TCRdb stores in-frame clones only, minus some. The sample yields about 170,000 clones, 91% seen once. Sequencing was done on a sample of blood. The clonotype was recovered from a woman under 40 in good health. The chain has TRBV12-3 or TRBV12-4 and TRBJ1-2; perhaps TRBD1 as D (6 bases). The CDR3 reads CASSGQNYGYTF. Written as DNA, the CDR3 is TGTGCCAGCAGTGGACAGAACTATGGCTACACCTTC.